One sample yielded the 10 T cell receptor beta chains listed below, sequenced in a study of cytomegalovirus exposure and HLA in healthy donors. Here immunoSEQ multiplex PCR was the method, and the copy in TCRdb shows in-frame clones only, minus some. This sample has approximately 110,000 clones; around 86% occur once, and the top ten carry roughly 4%. Sequencing was performed on PBMCs. These receptors originate from a woman under 30 in good health and CMV-seropositive.

The chain uses TRBV9 and TRBJ2-1; possibly TRBD2 for D (5 bases). Germline V gene sequence: CDR1 SGDLS, CDR2 YYNGEE. The CDR3 is 12 amino acids. V was clipped by 0 bases and J by 10 bases, with 8 bases between them. CDR3 sequence: CASSVATGEQFF. In nucleotides, the CDR3 is TGTGCCAGCAGCGTAGCTACGGGGGAGCAGTTCTTC. The full variable domain, rest sourced from reference TRBV9 and TRBJ2-1, is DSGVTQTPKHLITATGQRVTLRCSPRSGDLSVYWYQQSLDQGLQFLIQYYNGEERAKGNILERFSAQQFPDLHSELNLSSLELGDSALYFCASSVATGEQFFGPGTRLTVL.

This clone was seen more than once but under ten times. The chain has TRBV4-1 and TRBJ1-2; 12 nucleotides align to TRBD1. V dropped 3 bases and J dropped 6; count of bases not matched to a gene: 5. The CDR3 is 15 amino acids. CDR1 and CDR2 from the germline V gene are MGHRA and YSYEKL. CDR3 sequence reads: CASSHPGQGAHGYTF. The CDR3 coding sequence is TGCGCCAGCAGCCACCCGGGACAGGGGGCCCATGGCTACACCTTC.

CDR3 in DNA: TGCGCCAGCAGCCAACTACCGGACCAGGGTGTGTCTGAAGCTTTCTTT. This codes for CASSQLPDQGVSEAFF. The chain uses TRBV4-1 and TRBJ1-1; a possible D gene is TRBD1 (5 bases). V was shortened by 2 bases and J by 6 bases, with 19 bases between the two germline ends. CDR3 length: 16 residues. The V gene's germline CDR1 is MGHRA and CDR2 YSYEKL.

J is TRBJ2-5 and V is TRBV28, with D perhaps TRBD1 (6 bases). This CDR3 has 14 amino acids. CDR1 is MDHEN, CDR2 SYDVKM, per germline. V was shortened by 2 bases and J by 4 bases, with 11 bases between the two germline ends. This CDR3 is CASSLGGRGETQYF. In DNA, the CDR3 is TGTGCCAGCAGTTTAGGGGGCCGGGGAGAGACCCAGTACTTC.

This sequence joins TRBV9 and TRBJ2-3; TRBD2 matches 7 bases. The CDR3 runs to 13 residues. Germline loops: CDR1 SGDLS, CDR2 YYNGEE. Germline trimming cut 6 bases from V and 6 bases from J; bases unmatched to any gene: 7. CDR3 nucleotides: TGTGCCAGCAAAAGCGGGATTGGGGATACGCAGTATTTT. Translated, it gives CASKSGIGDTQYF.

The rearrangement links TRBV12-5 to TRBJ2-1; TRBD2 might be the D (5 bases). The CDR3 is 14 amino acids. V was shortened by 6 bases and J by 9 bases, with 18 bases between the two germline ends. CDR1 LGHNT and CDR2 FRNRAP come from the germline V gene. CDR3 sequence: CASGPDTEGGEQFF. DNA for the CDR3: TGTGCTAGTGGCCCCGACACCGAGGGCGGTGAGCAGTTCTTC.

This chain connects TRBV6-1 to TRBJ1-1; no reliable D call. CDR3 size: 13 residues. Germline CDR1 is MNHNS and CDR2 is SASEGT. The V end lost 5 bases, the J end lost 5 bases, and 12 bases lay between the germline ends. The DNA for the CDR3 is TGTGCCAGCAGTCCTCCGGGAAGAACTGAAGCTTTCTTT. Encoded protein: CASSPPGRTEAFF.

The chain links TRBV28 to TRBJ1-2; D remains ambiguous. There are 15 residues in the CDR3. Deletions cut 10 bases from V and 0 bases from J, with 18 bases between. CDR1 MDHEN and CDR2 SYDVKM come from the germline V gene. The CDR3 DNA follows: TGTGCCACCCACGGCTCGGGGAAAGCTAACTATGGCTACACCTTC. Its protein is CATHGSGKANYGYTF.

The rearrangement joins TRBV2 to TRBJ2-1, with D unclear. The germline V and J ends were trimmed by 6 bases and 9 bases, with 15 bases remaining between them. The germline CDR1 and CDR2 sequences are SNHLY and FYNNEI. There are 13 residues in the CDR3. CDR3 amino acids: CASSFLPIGEQFF. The DNA of the CDR3 is TGTGCCAGCAGCTTTCTCCCAATCGGTGAGCAGTTCTTC.

This sequence joins TRBV11-2 and TRBJ1-1; possible D gene TRBD1, 5 bases. The length of the CDR3 is 15 residues. Looked up from germline, CDR1 is SGHAT and CDR2 is FQNNGV. With 5 bases removed from V and 1 base from J, the gap between germline ends came to 14 bases. CDR3: CASSPDARENTEAFF. The CDR3 DNA follows: TGTGCCAGCAGCCCCGACGCCAGGGAGAACACTGAAGCTTTCTTT.